Following are 10 T cell receptor beta chains from one sample sequenced in a study of blood T cells in healthy people across ages. A J-beta primer mix and a sample-barcoded 5' primer were used in a second PCR of about 7 to 11 cycles. TCRdb itself ran the 5' RACE reads through MiXCR, one entry per CDR3 protein. The sample has around 1,900,000 distinct CDR3 sequences; around 42% are singletons. Sequenced: blood. The receptors were sampled from a human donor in good health.

Notes on this clonotype: Being one base from a much bigger clone, this may be a read error. The chain has TRBV20-1 and TRBJ1-4; D possibly corresponds to TRBD1 (5 bases). Germline V lookup: CDR1 DFQATT, CDR2 SNEGSKA (reference sequence). The V end was cut by 2 bases, the J end by 7 bases, with 17 bases between. The CDR3 contains 15 residues. CDR3 residues: CSARRRGEPSEKLFF. Written as DNA, the CDR3 is TGCAGTGCTAGAAGAAGGGGAGAACCCAGTGAAAAACTGTTTTTT.

The chain is built from TRBV7-9 and TRBJ2-7; tentative D call: TRBD1 (7 bases). The V and J ends lost 2 bases and 1 base respectively, with 12 bases between them. CDR1 and CDR2 from the germline V gene are SEHNR and FQNEAQ (reference sequence). The CDR3 spans 15 residues. CDR3 region: CASSLIRGVSYEQYF. For the CDR3, the DNA is TGTGCCAGCAGCTTAATCAGGGGGGTTTCCTACGAGCAGTACTTC. Using reference TRBV7-9 and TRBJ2-7 for the parts outside the CDR3, the full variable domain is DTGVSQNPRHKITKRGQNVTFRCDPISEHNRLYWYRQTLGQGPEFLTYFQNEAQLEKSRLLSDRFSAERPKGSFSTLEIQRTEQGDSAMYLCASSLIRGVSYEQYFGPGTRLTVT.

The chain combines TRBV7-2 with TRBJ1-1; 9 bases fit TRBD1. This CDR3 region has 18 residues. Trimming took 3 bases from V and 0 from J; bases not matched to a gene: 11. Germline V gives CDR1 SGHTA, CDR2 FQGNSA. The CDR3 DNA follows: TGTGCCAGCAGCTTCTACGGGGACAGGGACATTGTGAACACTGAAGCTTTCTTT. Protein product: CASSFYGDRDIVNTEAFF.

Notes on this clonotype: One end of the junction fails to match germline, which may point to a read error. The rearrangement uses TRBV6-6 and TRBJ2-1; TRBD1 matches at 9 bases. This CDR3 contains 15 residues. Germline CDR1 reads MNHNY; CDR2 reads SVGAGI (reference sequence). The CDR3 is CANSSPGQGHMGQFF. As DNA, the CDR3 is TGTGCCAACAGTTCGCCGGGACAGGGCCACATGGGGCAGTTCTTC.

The chain employs TRBV29-1 and TRBJ1-2; no definite D call. Germline V CDR1 and CDR2: SQVTM, ANQGSEA. V lost 5 bases, J lost 6 bases, and 10 bases lay in between. The CDR3 spans 11 residues. CDR3 DNA sequence: TGCAGCGTTTTTTTCGGGAATGGCTACACCTTC. Protein sequence: CSVFFGNGYTF.

The chain joins TRBV28 to TRBJ2-5; maybe TRBD1 (5 bases). CDR3 length: 17 residues. Germline CDR1 reads MDHEN; CDR2 reads SYDVKM. Trimming removed 2 bases from V and 6 bases from J, with 22 bases in between. CDR3 protein: CASSLRPRQLKLQTQYF. Here the CDR3 DNA reads TGTGCCAGCAGTTTACGGCCGCGACAGCTTAAACTTCAGACCCAGTACTTC.

This chain uses TRBV6-7 with TRBJ2-3; D remains ambiguous. TRBV6-7 is flagged as an ORF with uncertain function. V dropped 2 bases and J dropped 2 bases, with 20 bases sitting between them. CDR3 length equals 18 residues. Here the CDR3 reads CASSYGLTSAYNTDTQYF. CDR3 in DNA: TGTGCCAGCAGTTACGGGCTTACGTCCGCCTATAACACAGATACGCAGTATTTT.

This clonotype is a singleton in its sample. J is TRBJ1-4 and V is TRBV18; D is perhaps TRBD1 (6 bases). CDR3 length equals 17 residues. V was clipped by 4 bases and J by 7 bases, with 22 bases between them. Germline CDR1 is KGHSH and CDR2 is LQKENI. The CDR3 sequence: CASSRTPGGTSGEKLFF. In nucleotides, the CDR3 is TGTGCCAGCTCACGGACACCGGGGGGCACTTCGGGTGAAAAACTGTTTTTT.

This clonotype has a single count. The chain recombines TRBV7-2 with TRBJ1-1; no clear D. CDR1 and CDR2 (germline): SGHTA, FQGNSA. The CDR3 extends over 15 amino acids. V lost 2 bases, J lost 5 bases, and 15 bases lay in between. In nucleotides, the CDR3 is TGTGCCAGCAGCTTATTAGAAGGTCTTGTGACTGAAGCTTTCTTT. It yields the protein CASSLLEGLVTEAFF.

This clonotype was seen a handful of times. This rearrangement joins TRBV27 to TRBJ2-1; D gene unclear. CDR3 size: 13 residues. CDR1 is MNHEY, CDR2 SMNVEV, per germline (reference sequence). Trimming took off 0 bases at V and 3 bases at J, with 3 bases between the two ends. The CDR3 sequence is CASSLSNYNEQFF. CDR3 nucleotides: TGTGCCAGCAGTTTATCCAACTACAATGAGCAGTTCTTC.